These T cell receptor beta chains were read from a single sample in a study of human T cells and chemical hapten exposure. TCRdb recomputed calls from the RACE reads with MiXCR, one row per CDR3 protein. The sample shows 55,000 to 85,000 distinct CDR3 sequences, around 9.8% of them seen only once. Here the sequenced sample was whole blood, taken in connection with sensitization to the hapten diphenylcyclopropenone (DPC). These TCRs come from a woman in her thirties or forties with alopecia areata. Some clones in this sample may be carry-over from other donors' samples. The CDR3 runs from the conserved cysteine through the conserved F or W. Fields, in order: D gene, J gene, clone size, V gene, CDR3 protein, CDR3 DNA. D genes are given only for firm matches. Part of the rows lack a size; the others show once, few, many or a class for expanded clones.

d_call: TRBD1; j_call: TRBJ2-7; clone_size: many; v_call: TRBV20-1; cdr3_aa: CSLPHLNRGLLYEQYF; cdr3_nt: TGCAGTCTGCCACATCTAAACAGGGGGCTGTTGTACGAGCAGTACTTC
d_call: TRBD1; j_call: TRBJ1-2; clone_size: many; v_call: TRBV20-1; cdr3_aa: CSARSTGRHYGYTF; cdr3_nt: TGCAGTGCTAGATCGACAGGGAGGCACTATGGCTACACCTTC
d_call: TRBD2; j_call: TRBJ2-2; clone_size: .; v_call: TRBV4-2; cdr3_aa: CASSLGTSGGRNTGELFF; cdr3_nt: TGTGCCAGCAGCCTGGGGACTAGCGGGGGGAGGAACACCGGGGAGCTGTTTTTT
d_call: .; j_call: TRBJ1-6; clone_size: many; v_call: TRBV5-1; cdr3_aa: CASSLAGDPLISPLHF; cdr3_nt: TGCGCCAGCAGCTTGGCTGGGGACCCCTTGATTTCACCCCTCCACTTT
d_call: .; j_call: TRBJ1-6; clone_size: many; v_call: TRBV7-2; cdr3_aa: CASSLAGSYNSPLHF; cdr3_nt: TGTGCCAGCAGCTTAGCTGGGTCTTATAATTCACCCCTCCACTTT
d_call: .; j_call: TRBJ2-1; clone_size: few; v_call: TRBV7-8; cdr3_aa: CASSLGRGGTSYNEQFF; cdr3_nt: TGTGCCAGCAGCTTAGGGCGAGGGGGAACGTCCTACAATGAGCAGTTCTTC
d_call: .; j_call: TRBJ2-6; clone_size: .; v_call: TRBV12-3/TRBV12-4; cdr3_aa: CASSLGFSGANVLTF; cdr3_nt: TGTGCCAGCAGTTTGGGCTTCTCTGGGGCCAACGTCCTGACTTTC
d_call: .; j_call: TRBJ2-7; clone_size: .; v_call: TRBV10-3; cdr3_aa: CAISLDTTYEQYF; cdr3_nt: TGTGCCATCAGTTTAGACACGACCTACGAGCAGTACTTC
d_call: .; j_call: TRBJ2-2; clone_size: few; v_call: TRBV20-1; cdr3_aa: CSARDTNTGELFF; cdr3_nt: TGCAGTGCCAGGGACACCAACACCGGGGAGCTGTTTTTT
d_call: .; j_call: TRBJ2-4; clone_size: few; v_call: TRBV29-1; cdr3_aa: CSGGDRNTKNIQYF; cdr3_nt: TGCAGCGGCGGGGACCGAAATACCAAAAACATTCAGTACTTC
d_call: .; j_call: TRBJ2-5; clone_size: .; v_call: TRBV7-9; cdr3_aa: CASSPVVSTLKPETQYF; cdr3_nt: TGTGCCAGCAGCCCAGTGGTGTCTACCTTAAAACCAGAGACCCAGTACTTC